This TCR beta chain was sequenced in a study of cytomegalovirus exposure and HLA in healthy donors. Only a few counts were recorded for this clone. In germline, CDR1 is SGHTS, CDR2 YDEGEE. The CDR3 covers 15 residues. J was trimmed by 6 bases and V by 3 bases; bases with no gene match: 7. Both 60 Vbeta primers and 13 Jbeta primers went into the PCR. Measured with immunoSEQ multiplex PCR; TCRdb has only the in-frame clones, and not every one. The sample holds approximately 290,000 clones, about 80% seen once. The sequence was collected from a girl aged 2-10 years in good health and CMV-seronegative. The J gene is TRBJ2-2, the V gene TRBV5-8; 8 nucleotides match TRBD2. Sequencing was done on a sample of PBMCs. CDR3 sequence reads: CASSWRLALAGELFF. The CDR3 DNA reads as TGTGCCAGCAGCTGGCGACTAGCGCTTGCCGGGGAGCTGTTTTTT.